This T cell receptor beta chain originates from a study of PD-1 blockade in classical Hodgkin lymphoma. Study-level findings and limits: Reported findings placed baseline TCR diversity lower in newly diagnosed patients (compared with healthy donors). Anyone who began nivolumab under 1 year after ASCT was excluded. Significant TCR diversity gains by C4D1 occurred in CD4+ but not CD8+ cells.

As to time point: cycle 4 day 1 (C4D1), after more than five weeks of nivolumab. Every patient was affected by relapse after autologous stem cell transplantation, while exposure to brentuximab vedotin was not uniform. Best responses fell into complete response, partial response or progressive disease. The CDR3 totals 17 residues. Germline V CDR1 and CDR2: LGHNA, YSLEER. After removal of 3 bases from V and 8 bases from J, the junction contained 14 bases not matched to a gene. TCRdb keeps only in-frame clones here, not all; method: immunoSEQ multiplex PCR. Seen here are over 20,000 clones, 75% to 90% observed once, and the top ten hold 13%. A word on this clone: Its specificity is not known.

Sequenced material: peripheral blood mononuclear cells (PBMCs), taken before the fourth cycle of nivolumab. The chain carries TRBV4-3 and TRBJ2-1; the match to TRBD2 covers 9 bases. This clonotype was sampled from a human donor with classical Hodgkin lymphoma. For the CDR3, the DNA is TGCGCCAGCAGCCAGAGGGTTATGGGCGGGGGGGCCCATGAGCAGTTCTTC. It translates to CASSQRVMGGGAHEQFF.